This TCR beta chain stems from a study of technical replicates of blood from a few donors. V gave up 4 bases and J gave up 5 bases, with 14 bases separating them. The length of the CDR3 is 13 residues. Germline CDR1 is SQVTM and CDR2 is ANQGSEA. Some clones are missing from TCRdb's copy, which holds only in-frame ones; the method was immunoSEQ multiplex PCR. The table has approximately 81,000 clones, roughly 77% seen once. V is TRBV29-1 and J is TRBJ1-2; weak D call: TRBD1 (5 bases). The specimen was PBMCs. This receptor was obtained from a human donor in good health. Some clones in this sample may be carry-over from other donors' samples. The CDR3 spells CSVARGGDYGYTF. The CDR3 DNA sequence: TGCAGCGTTGCTCGCGGGGGGGATTATGGCTACACCTTC.